The rows below give T cell receptor beta chains drawn from one sample of a study of metastatic and nonmetastatic thyroid tumors. Using MiXCR, TCRdb re-called clones from the PCR reads. The repertoire has roughly 71,000 clones, roughly 18% of them found once; the top ten carry 9.5% to 15%. The source material was blood. The receptors here all came from a female donor with papillary thyroid cancer or a benign thyroid nodule (not recorded which). Some clones in this sample may be carry-over from other donors' samples. Both conserved end residues are part of each CDR3. The D gene is left open where the match is weak. Size values are once, few and many counts, or a class for expanded clones, and some rows have none.

d_gene,abundance,v_gene,j_gene,CDR3aa,CDR3nt
TRBD2,many,TRBV28,TRBJ2-7,CASRLLSGQTYEQYF,TGTGCCAGCAGGCTCCTTAGCGGGCAAACCTACGAGCAGTACTTC
NA,many,TRBV12-3/TRBV12-4,TRBJ1-1,CASRTQLDTEAFF,TGTGCCAGCAGGACCCAGTTGGACACTGAAGCTTTCTTT
NA,many,TRBV7-2,TRBJ2-7,CASSLAGQFGYEQYF,TGTGCCAGCAGCTTAGCTGGGCAATTTGGGTACGAGCAGTACTTC
TRBD1,many,TRBV6-5,TRBJ2-6,CASGTGGSGANVLTF,TGTGCCAGCGGGACAGGGGGCTCTGGGGCCAACGTCCTGACTTTC
TRBD1,many,TRBV4-2,TRBJ2-3,CASSRPAGQGARDTQYF,TGTGCCAGCAGCCGACCTGCGGGACAGGGCGCTAGAGATACGCAGTATTTT
NA,few,TRBV7-8,TRBJ2-7,CASSPQGPGTDHEQYF,TGTGCCAGCAGCCCTCAAGGTCCAGGCACGGACCACGAGCAGTACTTC
TRBD2,many,TRBV7-3,TRBJ2-2,CASSPSGRGTGELFF,TGTGCCAGCAGCCCTAGCGGGAGGGGCACCGGGGAGCTGTTTTTT
TRBD2,NA,TRBV6-1,TRBJ2-2,CASRQPGLAGANGELFF,TGTGCCAGCAGACAACCGGGACTAGCGGGAGCTAACGGGGAGCTGTTTTTT
TRBD2,few,TRBV6-1,TRBJ2-2,CASGTSTGELFF,TGTGCCAGCGGGACTAGTACCGGGGAGCTGTTTTTT
TRBD1,many,TRBV12-3/TRBV12-4,TRBJ2-7,CASYLRDRLSYEQYF,TGTGCCAGCTACCTCCGGGACAGACTCTCCTACGAGCAGTACTTC
NA,many,TRBV30,TRBJ2-3,CAWDPGQSTDTQYF,TGTGCCTGGGACCCGGGACAAAGCACAGATACGCAGTATTTT
NA,many,TRBV6-6,TRBJ1-3,CASSYSIYSGNTIYF,TGTGCCAGCAGTTACTCGATATACTCTGGAAACACCATATATTTT
NA,many,TRBV19,TRBJ2-7,CASTVPGTAAEQYF,TGTGCCAGTACCGTTCCCGGGACGGCGGCCGAGCAGTACTTC
TRBD2,few,TRBV10-3,TRBJ2-1,CAINSRGAGGSNEQFF,TGTGCCATCAACTCCAGAGGAGCGGGAGGGTCCAATGAGCAGTTCTTC
NA,many,TRBV11-1,TRBJ2-2,CASSLASSLVGTGELFF,TGTGCCAGCAGCCTTGCGAGTAGTCTCGTCGGCACCGGGGAGCTGTTTTTT
TRBD1,NA,TRBV20-1,TRBJ1-1,CSARDTGPGQGSFFEAFF,TGCAGTGCTAGAGATACGGGACCAGGACAGGGAAGTTTTTTTGAAGCTTTCTTT
TRBD1,many,TRBV6-5,TRBJ1-6,CASSYSTGGHSPLHF,TGTGCCAGCAGTTACTCAACAGGGGGACATTCACCCCTCCACTTT
TRBD2,NA,TRBV28,TRBJ2-7,CASSSRIAGGIYEQYF,TGTGCCAGCAGTTCCCGTATCGCGGGAGGGATATACGAGCAGTACTTC
NA,NA,TRBV7-3,TRBJ2-3,CAISLGGSGWGDTQYF,TGTGCCATCAGCTTAGGTGGCTCGGGGTGGGGAGATACGCAGTATTTT
NA,few,TRBV11-2,TRBJ2-2,CASSRHRAQGGELFF,TGTGCCAGCAGCCGACACCGGGCTCAGGGAGGGGAGCTGTTTTTT
NA,many,TRBV29-1,TRBJ2-1,CSVAWGGEQFF,TGCAGCGTTGCCTGGGGTGGTGAGCAGTTCTTC
TRBD1,many,TRBV11-1,TRBJ2-3,CASSRGQGSVTDTQYF,TGTGCCAGCAGCCGTGGACAGGGATCGGTCACAGATACGCAGTATTTT
TRBD1,NA,TRBV4-1,TRBJ1-1,CASSQVEPGTEPNTEAFF,TGCGCCAGCAGCCAAGTAGAGCCTGGGACAGAACCGAACACTGAAGCTTTCTTT
NA,many,TRBV2,TRBJ2-6,CASRASGANVLTF,TGTGCCAGCAGAGCCTCTGGGGCCAACGTCCTGACTTTC
NA,NA,TRBV7-9,TRBJ1-2,CASSSTETNYGYTF,TGTGCCAGCAGCTCGACAGAGACTAACTATGGCTACACCTTC
NA,NA,TRBV4-2,TRBJ2-6,CASSPDTGSGANVLTF,TGTGCCAGCAGCCCCGATACAGGCTCTGGGGCCAACGTCCTGACTTTC